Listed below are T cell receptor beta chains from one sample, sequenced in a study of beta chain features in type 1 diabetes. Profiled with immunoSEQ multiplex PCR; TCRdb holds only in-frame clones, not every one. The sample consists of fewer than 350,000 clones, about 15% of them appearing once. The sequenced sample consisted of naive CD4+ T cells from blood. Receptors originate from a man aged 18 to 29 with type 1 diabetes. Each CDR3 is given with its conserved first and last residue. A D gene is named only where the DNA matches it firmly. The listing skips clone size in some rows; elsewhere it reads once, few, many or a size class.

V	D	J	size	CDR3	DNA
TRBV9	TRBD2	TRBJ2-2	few	CASSTTSGGVAGELFF	TGTGCCAGCAGCACCACTAGCGGGGGAGTCGCCGGGGAGCTGTTTTTT
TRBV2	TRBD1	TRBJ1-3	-	CASSTGDSLAGNTIYF	TGTGCCAGCAGTACGGGGGACAGCTTGGCTGGAAACACCATATATTTT
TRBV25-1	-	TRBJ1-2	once	CASSGRRAGALRGGYTF	TGTGCCAGCAGTGGGAGAAGGGCGGGGGCCCTCCGTGGTGGCTACACCTTC
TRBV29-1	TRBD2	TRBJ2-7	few	CSVLPAGGYEQYF	TGCAGCGTTCTTCCAGCGGGGGGCTACGAGCAGTACTTC
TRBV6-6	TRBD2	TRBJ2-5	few	CASSGPSGGETQYF	TGTGCCAGCAGCGGTCCTAGCGGGGGTGAGACCCAGTACTTC
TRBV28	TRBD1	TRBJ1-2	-	CASSLQGADGYTF	TGTGCCAGCAGTTTACAGGGGGCAGATGGCTACACCTTC
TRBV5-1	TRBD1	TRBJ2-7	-	CASSLDGTATSYEQYF	TGCGCCAGCAGCTTGGACGGGACAGCAACCTCCTACGAGCAGTACTTC
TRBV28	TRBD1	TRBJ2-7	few	CAIQGAYEQYF	TGTGCTATACAGGGGGCGTACGAGCAGTACTTC
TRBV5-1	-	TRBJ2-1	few	CASSSAERGEQFF	TGCGCCAGCAGCTCGGCGGAGAGGGGGGAGCAGTTCTTC
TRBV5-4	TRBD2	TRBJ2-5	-	CASSLDPGRSQYF	TGTGCCAGCAGCTTAGACCCCGGGAGGTCCCAGTACTTC
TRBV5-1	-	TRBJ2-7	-	CASSLDGGTVAYEQYF	TGCGCCAGCAGCTTGGATGGGGGGACCGTCGCCTACGAGCAGTACTTC
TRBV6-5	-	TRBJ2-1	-	CASSSRVPAGNEQFF	TGTGCCAGCAGTTCCCGCGTGCCCGCTGGTAATGAGCAGTTCTTC
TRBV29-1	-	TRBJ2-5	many	CSVGGEETQYF	TGCAGCGTTGGGGGAGAAGAGACCCAGTACTTC
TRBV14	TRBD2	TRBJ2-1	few	CASSPGLARSNEQFF	TGTGCCAGCAGCCCGGGACTAGCGAGAAGTAATGAGCAGTTCTTC
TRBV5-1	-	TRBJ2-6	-	CASIGEPISGANVLTF	TGCGCCAGCATCGGGGAGCCTATCTCTGGGGCCAACGTCCTGACTTTC
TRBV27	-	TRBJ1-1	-	CASSPRGLTLNTEAFF	TGTGCCAGCAGTCCCAGGGGCCTTACCCTTAACACTGAAGCTTTCTTT
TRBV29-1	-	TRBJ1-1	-	CSVERGSNTEAFF	TGCAGCGTTGAGCGGGGCTCCAACACTGAAGCTTTCTTT
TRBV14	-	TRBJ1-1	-	CASRWGVNTEAFF	TGTGCCAGCAGGTGGGGGGTGAACACTGAAGCTTTCTTT
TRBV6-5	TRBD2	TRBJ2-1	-	CASSYGTSGSNEQFF	TGTGCCAGCAGTTATGGGACTAGCGGGAGTAATGAGCAGTTCTTC
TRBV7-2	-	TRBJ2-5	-	CASSRLVLAGETQYF	TGTGCCAGCAGCCGCTTGGTACTAGCCGGCGAGACCCAGTACTTC
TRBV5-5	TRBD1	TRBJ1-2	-	CASSLQGALANYGYTF	TGTGCCAGCAGCTTGCAGGGGGCCTTAGCTAACTATGGCTACACCTTC
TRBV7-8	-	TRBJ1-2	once	CASSFGQAGWGYTF	TGTGCCAGCAGCTTCGGTCAGGCCGGTTGGGGCTACACCTTC
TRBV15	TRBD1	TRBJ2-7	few	CATSREWQGAGEQYF	TGTGCCACCAGCAGAGAATGGCAGGGGGCTGGGGAGCAGTACTTC
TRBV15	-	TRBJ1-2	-	CATSRDVGGYTF	TGTGCCACCAGCAGAGATGTGGGCGGCTACACCTTC
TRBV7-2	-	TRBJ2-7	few	CASSLAGGYEQYF	TGTGCCAGCAGCTTAGCCGGGGGCTACGAGCAGTACTTC
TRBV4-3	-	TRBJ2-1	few	CASSQEDLSSYNEQFF	TGCGCCAGCAGCCAGGAAGACTTGAGCTCCTACAATGAGCAGTTCTTC
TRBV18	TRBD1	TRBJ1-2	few	CASSPRGQGAVNYGYTF	TGTGCCAGCTCCCCCAGGGGACAGGGGGCGGTCAACTATGGCTACACCTTC
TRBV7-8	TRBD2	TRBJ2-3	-	CASTLTSGGTDTQYF	TGTGCCAGCACCCTGACTAGCGGGGGCACAGATACGCAGTATTTT
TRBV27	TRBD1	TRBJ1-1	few	CASSTRTGNTEAFF	TGTGCCAGCAGTACCCGGACAGGGAACACTGAAGCTTTCTTT
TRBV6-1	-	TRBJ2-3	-	CASRLQGADTQYF	TGTGCCAGCAGACTGCAGGGCGCAGATACGCAGTATTTT
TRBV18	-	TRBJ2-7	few	CASSPRFQTQGKKYF	TGTGCCAGCTCACCGCGATTTCAGACCCAGGGTAAGAAGTACTTC
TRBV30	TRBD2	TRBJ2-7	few	CAWSRTSGLMQYF	TGTGCCTGGTCCCGGACTAGCGGGCTTATGCAGTACTTC
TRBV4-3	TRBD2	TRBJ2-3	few	CASSLNRAGGMDTQYF	TGCGCCAGCAGCCTAAATCGAGCGGGGGGGATGGATACGCAGTATTTT
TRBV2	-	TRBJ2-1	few	CASREVDSYNEQFF	TGTGCCAGCAGGGAGGTCGACTCCTACAATGAGCAGTTCTTC